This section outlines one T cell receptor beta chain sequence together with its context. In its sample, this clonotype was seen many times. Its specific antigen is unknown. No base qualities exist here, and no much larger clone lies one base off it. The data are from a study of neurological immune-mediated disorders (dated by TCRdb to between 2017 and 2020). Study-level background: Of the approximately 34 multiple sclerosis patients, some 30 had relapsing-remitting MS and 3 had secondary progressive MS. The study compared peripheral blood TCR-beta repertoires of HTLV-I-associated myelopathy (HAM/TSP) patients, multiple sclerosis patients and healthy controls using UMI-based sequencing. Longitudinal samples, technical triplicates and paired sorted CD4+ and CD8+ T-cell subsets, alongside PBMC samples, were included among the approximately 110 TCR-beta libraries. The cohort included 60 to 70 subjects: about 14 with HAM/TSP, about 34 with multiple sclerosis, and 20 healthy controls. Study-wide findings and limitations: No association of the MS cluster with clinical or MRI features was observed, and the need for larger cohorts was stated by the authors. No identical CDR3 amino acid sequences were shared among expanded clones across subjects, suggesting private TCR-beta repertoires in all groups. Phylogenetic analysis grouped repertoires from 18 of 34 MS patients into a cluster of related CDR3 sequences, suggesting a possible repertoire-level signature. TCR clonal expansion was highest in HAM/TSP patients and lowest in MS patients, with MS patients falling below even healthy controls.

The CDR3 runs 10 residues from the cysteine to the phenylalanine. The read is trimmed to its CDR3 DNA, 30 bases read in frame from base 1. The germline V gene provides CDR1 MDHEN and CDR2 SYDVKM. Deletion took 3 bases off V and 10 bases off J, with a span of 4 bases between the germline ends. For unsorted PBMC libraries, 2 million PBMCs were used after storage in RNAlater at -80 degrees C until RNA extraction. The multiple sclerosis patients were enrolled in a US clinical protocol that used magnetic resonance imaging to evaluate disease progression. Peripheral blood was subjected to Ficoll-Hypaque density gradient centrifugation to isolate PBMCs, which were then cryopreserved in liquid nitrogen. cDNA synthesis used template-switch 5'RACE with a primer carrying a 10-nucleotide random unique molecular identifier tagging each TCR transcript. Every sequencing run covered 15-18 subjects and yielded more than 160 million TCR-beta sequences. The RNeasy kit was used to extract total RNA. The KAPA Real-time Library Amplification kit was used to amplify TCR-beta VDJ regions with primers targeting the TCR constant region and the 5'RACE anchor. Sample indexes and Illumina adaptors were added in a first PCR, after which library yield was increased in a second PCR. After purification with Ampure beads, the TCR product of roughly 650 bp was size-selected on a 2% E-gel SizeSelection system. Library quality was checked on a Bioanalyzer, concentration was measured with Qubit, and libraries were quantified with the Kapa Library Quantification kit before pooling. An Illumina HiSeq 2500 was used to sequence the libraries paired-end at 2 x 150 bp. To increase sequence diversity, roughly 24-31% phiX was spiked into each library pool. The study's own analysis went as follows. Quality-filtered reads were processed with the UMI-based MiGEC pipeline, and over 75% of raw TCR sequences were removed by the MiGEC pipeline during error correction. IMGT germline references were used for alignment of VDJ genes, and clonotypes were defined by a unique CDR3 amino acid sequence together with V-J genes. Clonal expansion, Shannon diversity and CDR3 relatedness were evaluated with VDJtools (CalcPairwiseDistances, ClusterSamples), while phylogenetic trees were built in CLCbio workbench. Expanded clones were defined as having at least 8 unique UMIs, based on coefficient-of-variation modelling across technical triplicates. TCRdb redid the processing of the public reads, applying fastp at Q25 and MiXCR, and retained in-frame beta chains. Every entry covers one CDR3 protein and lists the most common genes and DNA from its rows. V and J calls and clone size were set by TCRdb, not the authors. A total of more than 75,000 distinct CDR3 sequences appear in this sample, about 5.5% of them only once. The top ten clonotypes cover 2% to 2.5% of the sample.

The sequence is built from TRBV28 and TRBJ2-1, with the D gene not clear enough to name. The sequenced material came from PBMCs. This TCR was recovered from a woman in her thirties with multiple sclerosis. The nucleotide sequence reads TGTGCCAGCAGTTTTCCGGAGCAGTTCTTC. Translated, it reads CASSFPEQFF.